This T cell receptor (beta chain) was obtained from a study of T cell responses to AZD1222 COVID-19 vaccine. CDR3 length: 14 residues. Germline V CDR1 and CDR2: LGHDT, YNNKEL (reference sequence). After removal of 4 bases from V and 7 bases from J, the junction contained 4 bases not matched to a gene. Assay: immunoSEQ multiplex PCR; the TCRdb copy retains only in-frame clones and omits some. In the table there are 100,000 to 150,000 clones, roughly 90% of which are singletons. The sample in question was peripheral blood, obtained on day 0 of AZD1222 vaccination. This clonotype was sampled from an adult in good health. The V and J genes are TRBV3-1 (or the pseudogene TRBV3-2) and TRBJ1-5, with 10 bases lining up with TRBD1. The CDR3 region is CASSPGTGAQPQHF. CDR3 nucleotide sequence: TGTGCCAGCAGCCCGGGGACAGGGGCACAGCCCCAGCATTTT.